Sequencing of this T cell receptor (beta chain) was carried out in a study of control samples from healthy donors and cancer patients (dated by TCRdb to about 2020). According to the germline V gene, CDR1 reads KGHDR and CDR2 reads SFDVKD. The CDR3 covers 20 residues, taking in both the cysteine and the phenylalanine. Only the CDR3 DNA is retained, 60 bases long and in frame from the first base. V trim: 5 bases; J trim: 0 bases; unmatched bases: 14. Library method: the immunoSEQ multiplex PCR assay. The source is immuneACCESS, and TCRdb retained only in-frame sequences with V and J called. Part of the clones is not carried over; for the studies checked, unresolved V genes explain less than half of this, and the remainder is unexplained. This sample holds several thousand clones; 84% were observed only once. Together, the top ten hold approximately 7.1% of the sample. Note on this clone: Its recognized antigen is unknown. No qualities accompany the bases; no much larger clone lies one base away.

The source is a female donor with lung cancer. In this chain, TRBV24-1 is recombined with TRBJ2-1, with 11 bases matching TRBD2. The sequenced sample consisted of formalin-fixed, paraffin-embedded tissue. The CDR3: CATSGHLLAGGQSSYNEQFF. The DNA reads TGTGCCACCAGTGGTCACCTTCTAGCGGGAGGCCAGAGCTCCTACAATGAGCAGTTCTTC.